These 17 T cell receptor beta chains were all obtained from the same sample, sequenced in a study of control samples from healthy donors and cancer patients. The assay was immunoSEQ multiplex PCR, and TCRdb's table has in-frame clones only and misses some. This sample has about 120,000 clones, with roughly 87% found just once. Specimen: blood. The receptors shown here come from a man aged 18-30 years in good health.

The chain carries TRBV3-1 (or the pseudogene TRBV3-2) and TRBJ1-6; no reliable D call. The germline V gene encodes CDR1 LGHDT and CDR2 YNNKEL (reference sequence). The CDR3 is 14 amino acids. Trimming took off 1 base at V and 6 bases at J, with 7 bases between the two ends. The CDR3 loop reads CASSQVNTNSPLHF. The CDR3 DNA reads TGTGCCAGCAGCCAAGTTAACACTAATTCACCCCTCCACTTT.

CDR3 loop: CASSIPGYGYTF. The CDR3 DNA sequence: TGTGCCAGCAGTATACCAGGGTATGGCTACACCTTC. The genes are TRBV28 and TRBJ1-2; tentatively, D is TRBD1 (5 bases). The CDR3 extends over 12 amino acids. Trimming took 5 bases from V and 5 from J, leaving 9 bases between them. Germline CDR1 and CDR2: MDHEN and SYDVKM.

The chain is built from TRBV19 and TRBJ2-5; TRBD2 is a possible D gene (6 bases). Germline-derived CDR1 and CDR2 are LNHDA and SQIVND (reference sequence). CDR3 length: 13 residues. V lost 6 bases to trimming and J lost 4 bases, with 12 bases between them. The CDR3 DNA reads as TGTGCCAGTAGCTTGGACGGGGGAGAGACCCAGTACTTC. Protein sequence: CASSLDGGETQYF.

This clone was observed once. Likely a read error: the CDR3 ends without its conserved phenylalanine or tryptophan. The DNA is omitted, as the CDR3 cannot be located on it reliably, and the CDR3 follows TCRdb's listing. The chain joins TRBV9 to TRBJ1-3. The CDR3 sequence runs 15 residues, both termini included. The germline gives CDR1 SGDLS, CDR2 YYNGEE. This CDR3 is CASSVVNSHILFGWR.

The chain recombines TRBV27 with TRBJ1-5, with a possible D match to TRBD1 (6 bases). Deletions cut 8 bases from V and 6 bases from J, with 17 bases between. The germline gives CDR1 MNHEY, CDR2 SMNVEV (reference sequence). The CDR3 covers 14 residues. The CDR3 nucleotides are TGTGCCAGCGGGGGGCAGGGCGTTTCTCAGCCCCAGCATTTT. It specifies CASGGQGVSQPQHF.

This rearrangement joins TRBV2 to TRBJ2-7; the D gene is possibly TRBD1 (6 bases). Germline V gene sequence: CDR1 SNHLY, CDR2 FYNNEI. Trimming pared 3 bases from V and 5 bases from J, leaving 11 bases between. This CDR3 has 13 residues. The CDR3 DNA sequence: TGTGCCAGCAGTGATAGGGGGAGCGACGAGCAGTACTTC. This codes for CASSDRGSDEQYF.

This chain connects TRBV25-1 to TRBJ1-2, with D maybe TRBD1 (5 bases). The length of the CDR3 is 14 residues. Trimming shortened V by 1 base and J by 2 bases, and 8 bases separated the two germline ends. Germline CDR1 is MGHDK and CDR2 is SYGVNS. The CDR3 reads CASSELGGNYGYTF. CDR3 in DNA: TGTGCCAGCAGTGAATTGGGGGGAAACTATGGCTACACCTTC.

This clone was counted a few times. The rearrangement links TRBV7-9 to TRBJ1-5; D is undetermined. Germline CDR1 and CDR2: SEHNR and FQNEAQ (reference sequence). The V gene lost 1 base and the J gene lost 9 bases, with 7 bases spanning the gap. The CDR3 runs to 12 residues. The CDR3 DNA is TGTGCCAGCAGCTTAGGGTTTTCGCCCCAGCATTTT. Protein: CASSLGFSPQHF.

CDR3 sequence: CASSPEFGGYGYTF. DNA of the CDR3: TGTGCCAGCTCACCAGAATTTGGTGGCTATGGCTACACCTTC. The chain combines TRBV18 with TRBJ1-2; D gene ambiguous. CDR1 KGHSH and CDR2 LQKENI come from the germline V gene. V was cut by 2 bases and J by 4 bases, with 11 bases left in between. This CDR3 spans 14 amino acids.

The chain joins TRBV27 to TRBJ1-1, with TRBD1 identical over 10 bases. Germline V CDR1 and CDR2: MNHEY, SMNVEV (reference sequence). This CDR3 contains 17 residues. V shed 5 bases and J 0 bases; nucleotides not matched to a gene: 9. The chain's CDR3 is CASSKRTGGLMNTEAFF. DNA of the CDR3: TGTGCCAGCAGTAAACGGACAGGGGGATTAATGAACACTGAAGCTTTCTTT.

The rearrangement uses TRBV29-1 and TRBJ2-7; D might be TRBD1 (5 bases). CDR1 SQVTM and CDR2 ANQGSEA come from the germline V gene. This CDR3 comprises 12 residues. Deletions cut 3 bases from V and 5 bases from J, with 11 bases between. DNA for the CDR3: TGCAGCGTTGACCAGGGTTCCCACGAGCAGTACTTC. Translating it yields CSVDQGSHEQYF.

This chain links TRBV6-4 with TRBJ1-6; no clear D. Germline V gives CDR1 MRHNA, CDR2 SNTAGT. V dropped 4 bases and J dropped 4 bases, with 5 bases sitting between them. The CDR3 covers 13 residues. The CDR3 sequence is CASSGEYNSPLHF. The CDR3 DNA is TGTGCCAGCAGTGGGGAGTATAATTCACCCCTCCACTTT.

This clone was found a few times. Here the CDR3 DNA reads TGTGCCAGCCAGGTTAGCGGCGATGAAAAACTGTTTTTT. Protein product: CASQVSGDEKLFF. The chain is built from TRBV27 and TRBJ1-4, with D uncertain. The germline V and J ends were trimmed by 8 bases and 6 bases, with 13 bases remaining between them. CDR1 and CDR2 (germline): MNHEY, SMNVEV (reference sequence). The CDR3 is made up of 13 amino acids.

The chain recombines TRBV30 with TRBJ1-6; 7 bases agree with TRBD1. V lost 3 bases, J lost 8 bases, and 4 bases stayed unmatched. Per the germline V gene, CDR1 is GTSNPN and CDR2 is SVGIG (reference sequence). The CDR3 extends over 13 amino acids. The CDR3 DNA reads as TGTGCCTGGAGAGGGACAGAAGATTCACCCCTCCACTTT. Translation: CAWRGTEDSPLHF.

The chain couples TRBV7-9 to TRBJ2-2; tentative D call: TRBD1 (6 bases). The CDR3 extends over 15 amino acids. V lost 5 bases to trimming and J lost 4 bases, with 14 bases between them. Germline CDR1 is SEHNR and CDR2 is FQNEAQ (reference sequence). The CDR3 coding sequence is TGTGCCAGCAGCCTACCGGGACATGGCACCGGGGAGCTGTTTTTT. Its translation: CASSLPGHGTGELFF.

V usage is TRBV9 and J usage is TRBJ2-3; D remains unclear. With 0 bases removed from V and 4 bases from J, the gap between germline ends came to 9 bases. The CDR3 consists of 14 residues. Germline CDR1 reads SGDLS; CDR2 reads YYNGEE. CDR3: CASSVAGWADTQYF. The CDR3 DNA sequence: TGTGCCAGCAGCGTAGCGGGCTGGGCAGATACGCAGTATTTT.

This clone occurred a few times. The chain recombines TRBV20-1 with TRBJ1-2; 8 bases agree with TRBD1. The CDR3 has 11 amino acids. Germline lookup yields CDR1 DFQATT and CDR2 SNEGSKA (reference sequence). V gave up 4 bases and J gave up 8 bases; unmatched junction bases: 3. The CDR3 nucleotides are TGCAGTGCTACGGACAGGGCCGGCTACACCTTC. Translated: CSATDRAGYTF.